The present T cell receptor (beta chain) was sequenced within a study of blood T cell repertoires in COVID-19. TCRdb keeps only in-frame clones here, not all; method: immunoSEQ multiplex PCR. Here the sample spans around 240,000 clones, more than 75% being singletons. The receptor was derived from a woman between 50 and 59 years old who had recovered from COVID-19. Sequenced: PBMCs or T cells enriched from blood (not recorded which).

CDR3 in DNA: TGTGCCAGCAGTTTATTGGGGGCGGTGAGCAATCAGCCCCAGCATTTT. As protein: CASSLLGAVSNQPQHF. The chain couples TRBV27 to TRBJ1-5; D might be TRBD1 (6 bases). V was clipped by 1 base and J by 1 base, with 11 bases between them. Germline V gene lookup returns CDR1 MNHEY and CDR2 SMNVEV (reference sequence). CDR3 length: 16 residues.